The sequence of this T cell receptor beta chain was determined in a study of blood T cell repertoires in COVID-19. Using immunoSEQ multiplex PCR, the repertoire was profiled, and TCRdb retains in-frame clones only, with some absent. The table has 100,000 or so clones, around 94% seen once; the top ten hold about 5.7%. This CDR3 spans 15 amino acids. Looked up from germline, CDR1 is SSHAT and CDR2 is FNYEAQ (reference sequence). V was pared by 5 bases and J by 4 bases, with 15 bases between. The chain links TRBV7-7 to TRBJ2-1, with D possibly TRBD2 on 6 matching bases. The receptor comes from a man aged 45-60 years with active COVID-19. The sequenced sample was peripheral blood. The CDR3 region has the DNA TGTGCCAGCAGCCCATCCCCCGGGGGTTACAATGAGCAGTTCTTC. It codes for CASSPSPGGYNEQFF.